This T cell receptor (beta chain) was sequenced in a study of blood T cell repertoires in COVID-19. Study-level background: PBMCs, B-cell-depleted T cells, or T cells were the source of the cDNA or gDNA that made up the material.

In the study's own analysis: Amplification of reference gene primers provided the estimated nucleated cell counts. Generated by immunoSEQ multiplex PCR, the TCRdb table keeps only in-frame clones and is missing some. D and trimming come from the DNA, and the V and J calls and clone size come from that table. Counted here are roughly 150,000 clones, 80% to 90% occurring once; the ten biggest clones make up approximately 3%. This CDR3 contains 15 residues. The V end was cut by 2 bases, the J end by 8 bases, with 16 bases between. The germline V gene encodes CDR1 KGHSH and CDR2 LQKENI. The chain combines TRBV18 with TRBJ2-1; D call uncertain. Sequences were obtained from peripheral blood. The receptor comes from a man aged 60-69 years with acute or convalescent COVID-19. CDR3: CASSPWASSSDEQFF. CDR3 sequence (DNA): TGTGCCAGCTCACCATGGGCCAGTTCGAGTGATGAGCAGTTCTTC.